Below are 19 T cell receptor beta chains sequenced from a single sample in a study of T-cell memory formation after mild COVID-19. TCRdb re-called the 5' RACE reads through MiXCR, storing one row per CDR3 protein. The table has under 450,000 distinct CDR3 sequences, 14% seen once. Sequencing used PBMCs or a T cell subset sorted from them (not recorded which). These TCRs come from a man aged 18-30 years who had mild COVID-19 (a few samples of this study predate the infection). Cell type and time point are not known.

This clonotype was recorded at least ten times. The V call is TRBV20-1, the J call TRBJ2-3, with TRBD2 identical over 12 bases. Looked up from germline, CDR1 is DFQATT and CDR2 is SNEGSKA (reference sequence). This CDR3 comprises 15 residues. V lost 3 bases, J lost 7 bases, and 8 bases stayed unmatched. In DNA form, the CDR3 reads TGCAGTGCTAGTAGGTCGACTAGCGGGGGACATACGCAGTATTTT. Residues: CSASRSTSGGHTQYF.

This clonotype was seen ten or more times. The V and J genes are TRBV7-8 and TRBJ1-1, with no clear D. Germline loops: CDR1 SGHVS, CDR2 FQNEAQ. The germline V and J ends were trimmed by 5 bases and 4 bases, with 14 bases remaining between them. The CDR3 is made up of 14 amino acids. This CDR3 reads CASSPIYRSTEAFF. The CDR3 DNA is TGTGCCAGCAGCCCCATTTACCGAAGCACTGAAGCTTTCTTT.

This chain's CDR3 is CASSHGYTDTQYF. CDR3 nucleotides: TGTGCCAGCAGTCACGGGTACACAGATACGCAGTATTTT. The chain links TRBV27 to TRBJ2-3; the D is unclear. The V gene lost 5 bases and the J gene lost 2 bases, with 8 bases spanning the gap. CDR3 length equals 13 residues. CDR1 is MNHEY, CDR2 SMNVEV, per germline (reference sequence).

Worth noting for this clonotype: It is likely a read error, because the conserved phenylalanine at the end of the CDR3 is missing. J is TRBJ2-6 and V is TRBV7-3; D not certain. The ends were cut back, 5 bases at V and 0 bases at J, with 5 bases in the middle. Looked up from germline, CDR1 is SGHTA and CDR2 is FQGTGA. CDR3 length equals 14 residues. DNA for the CDR3: TGTGCCAGCAGCAGTAGCTCTGGGGCCAACGTCCTGACTTTA. Its protein product is CASSSSSGANVLTL.

In regard to this clonotype: The junction and the germline gene differ at one end; a read error may be behind it. The chain combines TRBV2 with TRBJ2-5; no clear D. The CDR3 covers 11 residues. Germline loops: CDR1 SNHLY, CDR2 FYNNEI. The CDR3, as DNA: TGTGCCAGCAGTCCTCAAGCGACCCAGTACTTC. Encoded protein: CASSPQATQYF.

The sample holds a few counts of this clonotype. The rearrangement links TRBV7-3 to TRBJ2-5, with 10 bases that match TRBD2. Per germline, CDR1 SGHTA and CDR2 FQGTGA. The V gene end was trimmed by 3 bases and the J gene end by 5 bases; junction bases not matched to a gene: 6. The CDR3 is made up of 15 amino acids. As DNA, the CDR3 is TGTGCCAGCAGCTTTAGCGGGGGGAAGAGCGAGACCCAGTACTTC. This encodes CASSFSGGKSETQYF.

This clonotype was recorded a few times. CDR3 sequence: CASSLDSTEAFF. As DNA, the CDR3 is TGTGCCAGCAGCTTGGACTCCACTGAAGCTTTCTTT. The chain links TRBV5-4 to TRBJ1-1; D not certain. The CDR3 covers 12 residues. CDR1 and CDR2 from the germline V gene are SGHNT and YYREEE (reference sequence). The V end was cut by 0 bases, the J end by 4 bases, with 4 bases between.

J is TRBJ1-4 and V is TRBV7-9; D unresolved. The CDR3 has 15 amino acids. Germline assignment: CDR1 SEHNR and CDR2 FQNEAQ (reference sequence). The V and J ends lost 6 bases and 0 bases respectively, with 11 bases between them. The CDR3 DNA sequence: TGTGCCAGCAGTTCCACAGCGGCAACTAATGAAAAACTGTTTTTT. This sequence encodes CASSSTAATNEKLFF. Using reference TRBV7-9 and TRBJ1-4 for the parts outside the CDR3, the full variable domain is DTGVSQNPRHKITKRGQNVTFRCDPISEHNRLYWYRQTLGQGPEFLTYFQNEAQLEKSRLLSDRFSAERPKGSFSTLEIQRTEQGDSAMYLCASSSTAATNEKLFFGSGTQLSVL.

The chain links TRBV7-2 to TRBJ2-5; D possibly corresponds to TRBD1 (6 bases). Germline CDR1 reads SGHTA; CDR2 reads FQGNSA. V was trimmed by 4 bases and J by 4 bases, leaving 16 bases between them. The CDR3 is made up of 15 amino acids. The CDR3 region has the DNA TGTGCCAGCAGCTCCCCGGGACACCCTAGAGAGACCCAGTACTTC. Amino acids: CASSSPGHPRETQYF.

CDR3 region: CASAPGASGTDTQYF. CDR3 sequence (DNA): TGTGCCAGCGCTCCAGGGGCTAGCGGCACAGATACGCAGTATTTT. V is TRBV7-2 and J is TRBJ2-3; D tentatively reads TRBD1 or TRBD2 (6 bases each). CDR3 size: 15 residues. V lost 8 bases to trimming and J lost 1 base, with 16 bases between them. CDR1 SGHTA and CDR2 FQGNSA come from the germline V gene.

The chain has TRBV14 and TRBJ2-7; D could derive from TRBD1 or TRBD2 (5 bases each). Trimming took 2 bases from V and 2 from J, leaving 13 bases between them. Per germline, CDR1 SGHDN and CDR2 FVKESK. The CDR3 contains 15 residues. The DNA of the CDR3 is TGTGCCAGCAGCCAAACAGGCCGGGAAACCTACGAGCAGTACTTC. The encoded protein is CASSQTGRETYEQYF.

This sequence joins TRBV20-1 and TRBJ2-3; 8 bases map to TRBD2. V shed 6 bases and J 4 bases; nucleotides not matched to a gene: 9. The CDR3 is 14 residues long. CDR1 is DFQATT, CDR2 SNEGSKA, per germline (reference sequence). This chain's CDR3 is CSAPASGWADTQYF. As DNA, the CDR3 is TGCAGTGCGCCCGCTAGCGGGTGGGCAGATACGCAGTATTTT.

The rearrangement joins TRBV20-1 to TRBJ1-6; weak D call: TRBD1 (6 bases). CDR3 length: 17 amino acids. Germline V gene data show CDR1 as DFQATT and CDR2 as SNEGSKA (reference sequence). The V end lost 3 bases, the J end lost 0 bases, and 15 bases lay between the germline ends. CDR3 residues: CSASWGPTSSYNSPLHF. In DNA, the CDR3 is TGCAGTGCTAGTTGGGGGCCCACCAGCTCCTATAATTCACCCCTCCACTTT.

The table lists this clonotype with many counts. The V and J genes are TRBV7-9 and TRBJ2-7; 8 nucleotides align to TRBD1. After removal of 0 bases from V and 0 bases from J, the junction contained 7 bases not matched to a gene. The CDR3 loop spans 17 amino acids. Germline CDR1 SEHNR, CDR2 FQNEAQ (reference sequence). The CDR3 spells CASSLAWGTGLSYEQYF. The CDR3 coding sequence is TGTGCCAGCAGCTTAGCGTGGGGGACAGGACTCTCCTACGAGCAGTACTTC.

As to this clonotype: The junction departs from germline at one end; a sequencing error may be responsible. The rearrangement joins TRBV20-1 to TRBJ2-7, with D possibly matching TRBD2 (6 bases). The CDR3 totals 14 residues. Germline CDR1 reads DFQATT; CDR2 reads SNEGSKA (reference sequence). This CDR3 reads CSARGAGRKVEQYF. CDR3 coding DNA: TGCAGTGCCAGAGGGGCGGGGAGGAAGGTAGAGCAGTACTTC.

The table lists this clonotype with a few counts. The V gene is TRBV12-3 or TRBV12-4, the J gene TRBJ1-6; D remains ambiguous. CDR3 length equals 12 residues. V was trimmed by 2 bases and J by 7 bases, leaving 3 bases between them. CDR3 in amino acids: CASSLMNSPLHF. For the CDR3, the DNA is TGTGCCAGCAGTTTAATGAATTCACCCCTCCACTTT.

The chain employs TRBV5-6 and TRBJ1-1; D ambiguous. The germline gives CDR1 SGHDT, CDR2 YYEEEE. V dropped 2 bases and J dropped 0 bases, with 8 bases sitting between them. The CDR3 extends over 14 amino acids. CDR3 region: CASSFGPVNTEAFF. CDR3 bases: TGTGCCAGCAGCTTCGGGCCGGTGAACACTGAAGCTTTCTTT.

This chain uses TRBV20-1 with TRBJ1-1, with D unclear. Germline V lookup: CDR1 DFQATT, CDR2 SNEGSKA (reference sequence). The CDR3 contains 13 residues. The germline V and J ends were trimmed by 6 bases and 0 bases, with 11 bases remaining between them. Here the CDR3 DNA reads TGCAGTGCGGAAGGGAGTCTGAACACTGAAGCTTTCTTT. Translating it yields CSAEGSLNTEAFF.

A word on this clonotype: A read error may account for a junction end that differs from germline. This chain uses TRBV5-1 with TRBJ1-4; no clear D. Looked up from germline, CDR1 is SGHRS and CDR2 is YFSETQ. CDR3 length: 13 amino acids. CDR3 amino acids: CASSLTTNEKLFF. The CDR3 bases are TGTGCCAGCAGTTTGACAACTAATGAAAAACTGTTTTTT.